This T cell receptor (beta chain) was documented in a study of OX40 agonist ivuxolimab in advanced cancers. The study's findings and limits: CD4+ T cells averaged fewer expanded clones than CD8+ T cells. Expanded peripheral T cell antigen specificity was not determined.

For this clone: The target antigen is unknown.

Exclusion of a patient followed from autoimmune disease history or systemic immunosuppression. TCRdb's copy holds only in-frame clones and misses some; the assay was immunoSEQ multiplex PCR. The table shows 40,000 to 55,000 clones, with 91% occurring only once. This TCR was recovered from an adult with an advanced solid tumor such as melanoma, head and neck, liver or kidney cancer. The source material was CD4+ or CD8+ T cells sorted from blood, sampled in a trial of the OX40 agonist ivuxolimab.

The DNA of the CDR3 is TGTGCCAGCAGCTTGCGGGAGGAGGCTGAAGCTTTCTTT. This encodes CASSLREEAEAFF. The chain uses TRBV5-6 and TRBJ1-1; D is unclear. Germline V gene sequence: CDR1 SGHDT, CDR2 YYEEEE. V lost 1 base and J lost 6, with 10 bases in between. This CDR3 spans 13 amino acids. Combining the CDR3 with reference TRBV5-6 and TRBJ1-1 gives the whole variable domain DAGVTQSPTHLIKTRGQQVTLRCSPKSGHDTVSWYQQALGQGPQFIFQYYEEEERQRGNFPDRFSGHQFPNYSSELNVNALLLGDSALYLCASSLREEAEAFFGQGTRLTVV.